This T cell receptor (beta chain) was sequenced during a study of T-cell reconstitution after alpha-beta-depleted transplantation in children. Study-wide findings and caveats: At around two months after transplant, the alpha-beta T cells were reportedly derived from several hundred expanded clones that came from non-depleted graft cells. At the one-year point after transplant, T-cell counts and TCRbeta diversity were found to come mostly from T cells that had been newly produced. The origin of high day-60 TCRbeta diversity in some patients lay in surviving recipient T cells and thymic progenitors.

After removal of 8 bases from V and 5 bases from J, the junction contained 10 bases not matched to a gene. The CDR3 contains 15 residues. The sample holds many counts of this clonotype. What it binds is unknown. This sample's TCRbeta library carried unique molecular identifier barcodes. TCRdb reanalysed the PCR reads using MiXCR and keeps one entry per CDR3 protein. Here the sample spans about 300,000 distinct CDR3 sequences, about a tenth being singletons. Sequenced here: PBMCs, sampled before TCRalphabeta/CD19-depleted stem cell transplant. The sequence was collected from a boy in the first two years of life with acute myeloid leukemia, due to receive a stem cell transplant. This chain joins TRBV23-1 and TRBJ2-3; 10 positions match TRBD1. TRBV23-1 is noted as an ORF with a role that remains uncertain. The CDR3 nucleotides are TGCGCCAGCGGATACGACAGGGGGCGAAGAGATACGCAGTATTTT. Translation gives CASGYDRGRRDTQYF.